This TCR beta chain appears in the sequencing data of a study of blood T cell repertoires in COVID-19. Study-wide background: Sites in the United States, Italy and Spain provided acute and convalescent COVID-19 samples.

Per the study methods: Estimation of nucleated cell counts was performed using reference gene primer amplification. Here immunoSEQ multiplex PCR was the method, and the copy in TCRdb shows in-frame clones only, minus some. V and J calls and clone size are copied from that table; D and trimming were computed from the DNA. The sample lists about 160,000 clones, 85% to 95% occurring once. The CDR3 has 19 amino acids. V gave up 1 base and J gave up 1 base; unmatched junction bases: 9. Germline V lookup: CDR1 SGDLS, CDR2 YYNGEE. Sequencing used peripheral blood. The V gene is TRBV9, the J gene TRBJ2-2; 11 bases are a match to TRBD2. The origin of this receptor is a woman between 45 and 65 years old with acute or convalescent COVID-19. The CDR3 sequence is CASSVKLAGAKGNTGELFF. DNA for the CDR3: TGTGCCAGCAGCGTAAAACTAGCGGGAGCAAAGGGGAACACCGGGGAGCTGTTTTTT.